These T cell receptor beta chains were read from a single sample in a study of T-cell reconstitution after alpha-beta-depleted transplantation in children. TCRdb recomputed calls from the PCR reads with MiXCR, one row per CDR3 protein. The sample lists approximately 800,000 distinct CDR3 sequences, around 15% seen once, with approximately 5% in the top ten. The sequences come from PBMCs, mostly from graft donor cells, collected 360 days after TCRalphabeta/CD19-depleted stem cell transplant. All receptors come from a male patient aged 10 to 17 who had a stem cell transplant for acute lymphoblastic leukemia, so the T cells may come from the graft donor. The CDR3 runs from the conserved cysteine through the conserved F or W. The D gene is left open where the match is weak. Clone size appears in some rows only: once, few, many, or a class for an expanded clone.

TRBV6-5	TRBJ2-1	many	TRBD2	CASAGTSGPDEQFF	TGTGCCAGCGCCGGGACTAGCGGTCCGGATGAGCAGTTCTTC
TRBV15	TRBJ2-1	few	TRBD2	CATSRDRGTSGRVYNEQFF	TGTGCCACCAGCAGAGACCGCGGGACTAGCGGGAGGGTCTACAATGAGCAGTTCTTC
TRBV9	TRBJ1-2	few	NA	CASSVGETGYTF	TGTGCCAGCAGCGTGGGGGAGACGGGCTACACCTTC
TRBV6-2/TRBV6-3	TRBJ2-7	NA	NA	CASSPRTRPTYEQYF	TGTGCCAGCAGTCCCCGGACACGGCCCACCTACGAGCAGTACTTC
TRBV12-3/TRBV12-4	TRBJ1-6	few	NA	CASRRQNLNSPLHF	TGTGCCAGCAGAAGACAGAACCTTAATTCACCCCTCCACTTT
TRBV29-1	TRBJ2-3	few	TRBD1	CSVAGTGDRLPNTQYF	TGCAGCGTTGCTGGGACAGGGGATCGTCTTCCCAATACGCAGTATTTT
TRBV15	TRBJ2-7	NA	NA	CATSSTSDGSREQYF	TGTGCCACCAGCAGTACTTCTGACGGTTCGCGGGAGCAGTACTTC
TRBV4-1	TRBJ1-1	few	NA	CASSQPPGFRYTEAFF	TGCGCCAGCAGCCAACCGCCGGGTTTCAGATATACTGAAGCTTTCTTT
TRBV7-9	TRBJ2-3	NA	NA	CASSLEGKPDTQYF	TGTGCCAGCAGCTTAGAGGGGAAGCCAGATACGCAGTATTTT
TRBV2	TRBJ2-1	NA	TRBD2	CASNPKREVPGGDEQFF	TGTGCCAGCAACCCAAAGCGGGAGGTACCCGGGGGCGATGAGCAGTTCTTC
TRBV30	TRBJ2-3	few	TRBD2	CAWSGGASSGRASSTDTQYF	TGTGCCTGGAGTGGGGGGGCATCTAGCGGGAGGGCCTCGAGCACAGATACGCAGTATTTT
TRBV4-1	TRBJ2-7	few	NA	CASTQVFGPYYEQYF	TGCGCCAGTACCCAAGTTTTCGGACCCTACTACGAGCAGTACTTC
TRBV7-8	TRBJ2-7	NA	TRBD2	CASSPSGLAGDEQYF	TGTGCCAGCAGCCCTTCAGGACTAGCGGGAGACGAGCAGTACTTC
TRBV13	TRBJ1-4	many	NA	CASSLQATNEKLFF	TGTGCCAGCAGCTTACAGGCAACTAATGAAAAACTGTTTTTT
TRBV7-9	TRBJ1-6	NA	NA	CASSTSPRTITNSPLHF	TGTGCCAGCAGCACCAGTCCTAGGACTATTACTAATTCACCCCTCCACTTT
TRBV25-1	TRBJ2-1	NA	TRBD2	CASSEYRLARRSYNEQFF	TGTGCCAGCAGTGAATATAGACTAGCGCGTCGCTCCTACAATGAGCAGTTCTTC
TRBV7-3	TRBJ2-1	NA	TRBD2	CASSEPGLGRHEQFF	TGTGCCAGCAGTGAGCCAGGACTAGGTCGACATGAGCAGTTCTTC
TRBV12-3/TRBV12-4	TRBJ2-5	few	NA	CASSQRATQYF	TGTGCCAGCAGTCAGAGGGCGACCCAGTACTTC
TRBV20-1	TRBJ2-5	many	NA	CSAKSGLHQETQYF	TGCAGTGCTAAGTCGGGACTGCACCAAGAGACCCAGTACTTC
TRBV20-1	TRBJ1-2	few	TRBD1	CSASIGQDRPANYGYTF	TGCAGTGCTTCAATCGGACAGGATCGCCCTGCTAACTATGGCTACACCTTC
TRBV6-5	TRBJ2-2	NA	NA	CASSSAWAAPGELFF	TGTGCCAGCAGTTCGGCGTGGGCCGCGCCCGGGGAGCTGTTTTTT
TRBV29-1	TRBJ2-6	NA	TRBD2	CSALTSGNSGANVLTF	TGCAGCGCACTGACTAGCGGGAACTCTGGGGCCAACGTCCTGACTTTC
TRBV5-6	TRBJ2-1	few	TRBD2	CASSLRAGGPSYNEQFF	TGTGCCAGCAGCTTGAGGGCGGGGGGCCCTTCCTACAATGAGCAGTTCTTC
TRBV24-1	TRBJ2-1	few	NA	CATSDFETRSYNEQFF	TGTGCCACCAGTGATTTTGAGACTCGGTCCTACAATGAGCAGTTCTTC
TRBV29-1	TRBJ1-4	NA	NA	CSVEAGDEKLFF	TGCAGCGTTGAAGCCGGGGATGAAAAACTGTTTTTT
TRBV9	TRBJ2-1	NA	TRBD1	CASSAGTGSSYNEQFF	TGTGCCAGCAGCGCCGGGACAGGGAGCTCCTACAATGAGCAGTTCTTC
TRBV7-9	TRBJ1-4	many	NA	CASSLIGTDEKLFF	TGTGCCAGCAGCTTAATCGGGACGGATGAAAAACTGTTTTTT
TRBV5-1	TRBJ2-2	NA	TRBD2	CASSTGLAGGNTGELFF	TGCGCCAGCAGCACGGGACTAGCGGGGGGGAACACCGGGGAGCTGTTTTTT
TRBV15	TRBJ2-1	many	TRBD2	CATSRPGLGADEQFF	TGTGCCACCAGCAGACCGGGACTAGGAGCCGATGAGCAGTTCTTC
TRBV2	TRBJ2-1	few	TRBD2	CASSEGTRGFF	TGTGCCAGCAGTGAAGGGACTAGAGGATTCTTC
TRBV14	TRBJ2-2	few	TRBD2	CASSQDYRLREGRYTGELFF	TGTGCCAGCAGCCAAGATTATCGATTGAGGGAGGGCCGGTACACCGGGGAGCTGTTTTTT
TRBV27	TRBJ1-4	few	NA	CASKPGDLGKLFF	TGTGCCAGCAAGCCAGGGGACCTGGGAAAACTGTTTTTT
TRBV7-6	TRBJ2-1	NA	NA	CASSQRSNEQFF	TGTGCCAGCAGCCAACGAAGTAATGAGCAGTTCTTC
TRBV6-6	TRBJ2-7	many	NA	CASTFDRTYEQYF	TGTGCCAGCACTTTCGACAGAACCTACGAGCAGTACTTC
TRBV4-2	TRBJ1-2	many	NA	CASSQRGTANYGYTF	TGTGCCAGCAGCCAGCGCGGGACGGCTAACTATGGCTACACCTTC
TRBV4-1	TRBJ2-7	NA	NA	CASSQGEGRVNYEQYF	TGCGCCAGCAGCCAAGGAGAGGGCAGGGTGAACTACGAGCAGTACTTC
TRBV9	TRBJ2-5	NA	TRBD1	CASSSRTGGEETQYF	TGTGCCAGCAGCTCCCGGACAGGGGGGGAAGAGACCCAGTACTTC
TRBV10-3	TRBJ2-1	few	NA	CAISEIAPGSYEQFF	TGTGCCATCAGTGAGATAGCCCCTGGGTCTTATGAGCAGTTCTTC
TRBV7-9	TRBJ1-1	few	TRBD1	CASRGQGRPPRTEAFF	TGTGCCAGCAGGGGACAGGGGCGCCCGCCGCGCACTGAAGCTTTCTTT
TRBV5-1	TRBJ2-1	many	NA	CASSLQRRVVYNEQFF	TGCGCCAGCAGCTTGCAGAGGCGGGTGGTTTACAATGAGCAGTTCTTC
TRBV5-1	TRBJ2-1	NA	NA	CASSLHYGLYNEQFF	TGCGCCAGCAGCCTACACTATGGTCTTTACAATGAGCAGTTCTTC